The clone carrying this T cell receptor (beta chain) appeared a few times. Its antigen is still unknown. This specimen belongs to a study of glioma-infiltrating T cells. TCR alpha and beta CDR3 regions were amplified from RNA using iRepertoire nested multiplex PCR. Using its own MiXCR run on the multiplex PCR reads, TCRdb lists one record per CDR3 protein. The data show 300,000 to 450,000 distinct CDR3 sequences, more than 35% seen once. Study-level findings and limits: Tissue-blood divergence was below expectation in non-neoplastic patients, above in gliomas.

The length of the CDR3 is 15 residues. Looked up from germline, CDR1 is LNHDA and CDR2 is SQIVND (reference sequence). V gave up 6 bases and J gave up 4 bases; unmatched junction bases: 7. The gene calls are TRBV19 and TRBJ1-5; TRBD1 aligns across 9 bases. The sequenced sample was glioma tissue, nonneoplastic brain tissue, or PBMCs (not recorded which). This clonotype was sampled from a human donor with low-grade glioma or glioblastoma, undergoing nonglioma brain surgery, or in good health (not recorded which). In DNA, the CDR3 is TGTGCCAGTAGCCTTAGGGACAGGGAAAATCAGCCCCAGCATTTT. Protein sequence: CASSLRDRENQPQHF.